This T cell receptor beta chain was sequenced during a study of blood T cell repertoires in COVID-19. Study summary: Both acute and convalescent COVID-19 samples were obtained from the United States, Italy and Spain. From T cells, B-cell-depleted T cells, or PBMCs came the material, which was cDNA or gDNA.

Original processing notes: Estimated nucleated cell counts came from reference gene primer amplification. The repertoire was sequenced with immunoSEQ multiplex PCR; TCRdb's copy has only in-frame clones and lacks some. That table is the source of V, J and clone size, and D and trimming were worked out from the DNA. Of approximately 51,000 clones in the sample, over 75% are singletons; the top ten hold more than 13%. This CDR3 contains 13 residues. V was cut by 6 bases and J by 2 bases, with 11 bases left in between. CDR1 and CDR2 from the germline V gene are MDHEN and SYDVKM. What was sequenced was peripheral blood. This clonotype originated in a human donor in a cohort sampled during active COVID-19. The chain uses TRBV28 and TRBJ2-7, with D possibly matching TRBD1 (5 bases). CDR3 amino acids: CASRPTVAYEQYF. CDR3 coding DNA: TGTGCCAGCAGACCGACAGTTGCCTACGAGCAGTACTTC. The whole variable domain, remainder taken from reference TRBV28 and TRBJ2-7, is DVKVTQSSRYLVKRTGEKVFLECVQDMDHENMFWYRQDPGLGLRLIYFSYDVKMKEKGDIPEGYSVSREKKERFSLILESASTNQTSMYLCASRPTVAYEQYFGPGTRLTVT.